This T cell receptor beta chain was identified during a study of cytomegalovirus exposure and HLA in healthy donors. This clone has a single count. Other DNA sequences from this sample encode an identical CDR3 as well. Some clones are missing from TCRdb's copy, which holds only in-frame ones; the method was immunoSEQ multiplex PCR. The sample holds more than 250,000 clones, about nine tenths seen once. The CDR3 length is 13 residues. Germline loops: CDR1 MNHEY, CDR2 SMNVEV (reference sequence). Trimming pared 3 bases from V and 2 bases from J, leaving 7 bases between. Source material: PBMCs. The TCR originated in a woman under 40 in good health and CMV-seropositive. The chain carries TRBV27 and TRBJ1-2, with D hard to call. The DNA for the CDR3 is TGTGCCAGCAGTTTTCCCGGGAACTATGGCTACACCTTC. Translation: CASSFPGNYGYTF.